This T cell receptor (beta chain) was found in a study of beta chain features in type 1 diabetes. This clone was detected a few times. Researchers reported sorting CD4+ naive, central memory, regulatory and stem cell-like memory cells via CD45RO/CCR7/CD25/CD127/CD95/CD27. From germline, CDR1 is SGHTA and CDR2 FQGNSA. The CDR3 contains 15 residues. Trimming stripped 6 bases from V and 1 base from J, with 16 bases between. The sequenced template was cDNA made from the entire isolated RNA. Profiling relied on immunoSEQ multiplex PCR, and the TCRdb table lists in-frame clones only, not all of them. The sample has over 350,000 clones; about 16% are singletons.

Material: naive CD4+ T cells from blood. The rearrangement joins TRBV7-2 to TRBJ2-7; D might be TRBD2 (6 bases). The clonotype was recovered from a woman under 30 in good health. As DNA, the CDR3 is TGTGCCAGCAGTTCACTGCTAGGAGGGTCCTACGAGCAGTACTTC. This encodes CASSSLLGGSYEQYF.